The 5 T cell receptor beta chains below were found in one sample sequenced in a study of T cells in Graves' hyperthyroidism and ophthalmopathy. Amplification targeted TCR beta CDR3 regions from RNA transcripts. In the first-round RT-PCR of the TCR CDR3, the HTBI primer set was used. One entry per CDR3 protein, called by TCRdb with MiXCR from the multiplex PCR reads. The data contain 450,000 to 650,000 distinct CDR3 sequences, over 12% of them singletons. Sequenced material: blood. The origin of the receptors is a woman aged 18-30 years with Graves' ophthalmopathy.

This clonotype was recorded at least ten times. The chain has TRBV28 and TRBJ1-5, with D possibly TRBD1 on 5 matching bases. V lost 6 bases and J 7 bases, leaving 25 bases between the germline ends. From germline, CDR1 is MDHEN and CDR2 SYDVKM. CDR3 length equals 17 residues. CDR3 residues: CASSLPGQLVGEQPQHF. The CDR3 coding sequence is TGTGCCAGCAGCCTCCCGGGTCAGCTTGTAGGGGAACAGCCCCAGCATTTT.

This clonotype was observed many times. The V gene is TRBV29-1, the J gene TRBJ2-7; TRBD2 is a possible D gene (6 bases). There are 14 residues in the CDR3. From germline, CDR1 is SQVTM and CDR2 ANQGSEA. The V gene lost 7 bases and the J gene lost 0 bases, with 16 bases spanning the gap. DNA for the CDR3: TGCAGCGCCTTAGGGGCGGGAAGCTCCTACGAGCAGTACTTC. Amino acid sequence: CSALGAGSSYEQYF.

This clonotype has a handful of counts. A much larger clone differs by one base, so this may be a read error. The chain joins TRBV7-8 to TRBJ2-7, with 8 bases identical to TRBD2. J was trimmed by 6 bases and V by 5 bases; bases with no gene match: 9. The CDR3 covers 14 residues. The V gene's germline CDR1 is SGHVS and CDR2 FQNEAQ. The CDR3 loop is CASSEAGEYCEQYF. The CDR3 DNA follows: TGTGCCAGCAGCGAAGCGGGAGAATATTGCGAGCAGTACTTC.

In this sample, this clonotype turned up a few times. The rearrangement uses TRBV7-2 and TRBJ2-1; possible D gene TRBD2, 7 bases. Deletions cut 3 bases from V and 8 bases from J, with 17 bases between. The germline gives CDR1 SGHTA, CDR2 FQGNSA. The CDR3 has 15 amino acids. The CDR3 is CASSFMTTGGHEQFF. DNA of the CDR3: TGTGCCAGCAGCTTCATGACAACCGGGGGGCATGAGCAGTTCTTC.

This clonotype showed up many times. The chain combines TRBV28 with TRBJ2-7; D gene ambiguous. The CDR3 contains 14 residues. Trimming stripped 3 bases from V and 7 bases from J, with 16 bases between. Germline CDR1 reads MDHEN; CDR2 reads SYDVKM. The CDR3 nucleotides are TGTGCCAGCAGTTTCCCAGGTTTGAGGTTGGAGCAGTACTTC. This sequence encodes CASSFPGLRLEQYF.